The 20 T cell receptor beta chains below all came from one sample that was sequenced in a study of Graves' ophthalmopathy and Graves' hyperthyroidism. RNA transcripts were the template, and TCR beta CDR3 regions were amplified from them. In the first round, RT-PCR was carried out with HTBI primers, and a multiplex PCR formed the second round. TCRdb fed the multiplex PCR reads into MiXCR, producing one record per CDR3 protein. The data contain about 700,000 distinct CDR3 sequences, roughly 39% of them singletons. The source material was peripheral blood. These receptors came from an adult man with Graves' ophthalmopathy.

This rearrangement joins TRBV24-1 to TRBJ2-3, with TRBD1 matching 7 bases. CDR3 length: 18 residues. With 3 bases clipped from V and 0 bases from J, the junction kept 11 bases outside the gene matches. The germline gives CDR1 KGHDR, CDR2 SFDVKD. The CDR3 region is CATSDAPTGLTSTDTQYF. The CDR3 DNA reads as TGTGCCACCAGTGATGCACCGACAGGGCTTACTAGCACAGATACGCAGTATTTT.

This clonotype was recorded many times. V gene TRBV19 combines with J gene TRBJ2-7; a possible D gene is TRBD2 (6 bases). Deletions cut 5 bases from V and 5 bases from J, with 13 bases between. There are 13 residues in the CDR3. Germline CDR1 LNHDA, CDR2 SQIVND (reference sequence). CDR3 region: CASSPLGGNEQYF. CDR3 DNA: TGTGCCAGTAGTCCCCTAGGAGGGAACGAGCAGTACTTC. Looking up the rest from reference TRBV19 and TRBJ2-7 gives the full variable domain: DGGITQSPKYLFRKEGQNVTLSCEQNLNHDAMYWYRQDPGQGLRLIYYSQIVNDFQKGDIAEGYSVSREKKESFPLTVTSAQKNPTAFYLCASSPLGGNEQYFGPGTRLTVT.

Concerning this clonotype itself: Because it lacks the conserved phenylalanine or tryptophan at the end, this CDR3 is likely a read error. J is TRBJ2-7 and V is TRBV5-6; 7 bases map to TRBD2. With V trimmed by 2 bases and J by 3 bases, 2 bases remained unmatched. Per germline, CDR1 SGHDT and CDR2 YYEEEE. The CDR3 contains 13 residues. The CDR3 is CASSFWGGYEQYL. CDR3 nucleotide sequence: TGTGCCAGCAGCTTTTGGGGGGGCTACGAGCAGTACCTC.

The CDR3 spells CAISVDTNTEAFF. Here the CDR3 DNA reads TGTGCCATCAGTGTGGACACGAACACTGAAGCTTTCTTT. The chain carries TRBV10-3 and TRBJ1-1; weak D call: TRBD1 (5 bases). The CDR3 runs to 13 residues. Germline V gene data show CDR1 as ENHRY and CDR2 as SYGVKD. V was pared by 4 bases and J by 1 base, with 7 bases between.

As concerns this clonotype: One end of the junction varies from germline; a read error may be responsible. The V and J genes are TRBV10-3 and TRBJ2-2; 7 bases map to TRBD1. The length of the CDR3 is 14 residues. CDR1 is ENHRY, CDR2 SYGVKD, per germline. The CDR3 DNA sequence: TGTGCCAGCAGTTCGGGACAGTTAGCCGGGGAGCTGTTTTTT. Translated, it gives CASSSGQLAGELFF.

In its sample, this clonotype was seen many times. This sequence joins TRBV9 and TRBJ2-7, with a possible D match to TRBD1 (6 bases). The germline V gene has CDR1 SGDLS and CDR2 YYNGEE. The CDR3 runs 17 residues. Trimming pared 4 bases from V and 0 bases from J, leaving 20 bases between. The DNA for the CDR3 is TGTGCCAGCAGCCCAACTTCCGGGACACCTTTCTCCTACGAGCAGTACTTC. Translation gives CASSPTSGTPFSYEQYF. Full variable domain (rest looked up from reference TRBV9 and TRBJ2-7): DSGVTQTPKHLITATGQRVTLRCSPRSGDLSVYWYQQSLDQGLQFLIQYYNGEERAKGNILERFSAQQFPDLHSELNLSSLELGDSALYFCASSPTSGTPFSYEQYFGPGTRLTVT.

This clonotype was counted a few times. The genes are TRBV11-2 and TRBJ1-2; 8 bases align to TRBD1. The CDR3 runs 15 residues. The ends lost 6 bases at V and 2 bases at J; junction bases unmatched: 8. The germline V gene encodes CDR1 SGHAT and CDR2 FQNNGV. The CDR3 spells CASRLNRGKNYGYTF. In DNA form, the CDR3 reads TGTGCCAGCAGATTGAACAGGGGGAAGAACTATGGCTACACCTTC.

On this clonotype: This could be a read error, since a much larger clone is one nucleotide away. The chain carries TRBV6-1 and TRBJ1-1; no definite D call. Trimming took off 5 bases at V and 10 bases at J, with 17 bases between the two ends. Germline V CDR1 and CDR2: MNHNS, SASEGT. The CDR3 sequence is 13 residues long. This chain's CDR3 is CASSYSGRAGAFF. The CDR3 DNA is TGTGCCAGCAGTTACTCTGGCAGAGCTGGAGCTTTCTTT.

The CDR3, as DNA: TGTGCCAGCAGCGTAGGCGGGGGCCAAAACACCGGGGAGCTGTTTTTT. This codes for CASSVGGGQNTGELFF. V usage is TRBV9 and J usage is TRBJ2-2, with a possible D match to TRBD2 (7 bases). The germline gives CDR1 SGDLS, CDR2 YYNGEE. V was cut by 0 bases and J by 2 bases, with 11 bases left in between. This CDR3 has 16 amino acids.

This chain's CDR3 is CASSESIRGGNQPQHF. The CDR3 DNA follows: TGCGCCAGCAGTGAGTCGATCCGGGGCGGCAATCAGCCCCAGCATTTT. This chain uses TRBV10-2 with TRBJ1-5; TRBD1 might be the D (5 bases). The germline gives CDR1 WSHSY, CDR2 SAAADI. The CDR3 has 16 residues. Trimming removed 0 bases from V and 2 bases from J, with 11 bases in between.

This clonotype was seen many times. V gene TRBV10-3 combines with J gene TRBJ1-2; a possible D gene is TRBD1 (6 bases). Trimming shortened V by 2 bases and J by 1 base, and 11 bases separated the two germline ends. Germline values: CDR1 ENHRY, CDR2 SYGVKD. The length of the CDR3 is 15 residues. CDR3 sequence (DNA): TGTGCCATCAGTGAGGGACAGCGCTTTAACTATGGCTACACCTTC. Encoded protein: CAISEGQRFNYGYTF.

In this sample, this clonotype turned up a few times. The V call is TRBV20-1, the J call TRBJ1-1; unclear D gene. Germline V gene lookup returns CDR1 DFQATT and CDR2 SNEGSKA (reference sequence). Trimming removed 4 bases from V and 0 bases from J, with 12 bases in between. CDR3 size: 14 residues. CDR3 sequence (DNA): TGCAGTGCTACTCGCCGAGACATGAACACTGAAGCTTTCTTT. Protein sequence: CSATRRDMNTEAFF.

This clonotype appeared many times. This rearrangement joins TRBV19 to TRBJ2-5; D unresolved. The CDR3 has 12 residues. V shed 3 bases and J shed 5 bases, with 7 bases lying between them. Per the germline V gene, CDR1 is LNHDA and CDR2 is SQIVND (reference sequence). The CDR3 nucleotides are TGTGCCAGTAGTATGGAACGGGAGACCCAGTACTTC. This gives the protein CASSMERETQYF.

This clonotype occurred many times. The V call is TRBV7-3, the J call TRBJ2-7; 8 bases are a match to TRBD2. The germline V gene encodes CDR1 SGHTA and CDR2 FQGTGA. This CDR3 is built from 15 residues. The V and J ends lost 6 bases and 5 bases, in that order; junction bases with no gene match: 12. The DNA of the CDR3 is TGTGCCAGCAGTCCCGGGACTAGTCCGTGGAACGAGCAGTACTTC. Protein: CASSPGTSPWNEQYF.

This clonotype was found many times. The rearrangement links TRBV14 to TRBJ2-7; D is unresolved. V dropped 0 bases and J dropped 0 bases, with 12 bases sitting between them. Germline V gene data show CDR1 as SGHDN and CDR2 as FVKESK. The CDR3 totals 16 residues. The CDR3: CASSQDLPTISYEQYF. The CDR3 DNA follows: TGTGCCAGCAGCCAAGATCTGCCCACCATCTCCTACGAGCAGTACTTC.

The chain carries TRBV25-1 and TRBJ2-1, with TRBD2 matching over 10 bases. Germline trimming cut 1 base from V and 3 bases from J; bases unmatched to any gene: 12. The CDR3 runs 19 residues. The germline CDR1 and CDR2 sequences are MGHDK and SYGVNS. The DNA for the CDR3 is TGTGCCAGCAGTGAATCGGCAGCGGGGGGGCAACCCAACTACAATGAGCAGTTCTTC. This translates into CASSESAAGGQPNYNEQFF.

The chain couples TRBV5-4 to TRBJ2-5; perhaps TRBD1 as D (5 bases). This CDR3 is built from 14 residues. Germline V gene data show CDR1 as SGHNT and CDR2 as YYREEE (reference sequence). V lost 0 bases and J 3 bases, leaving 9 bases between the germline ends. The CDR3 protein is CASSLGRVEETQYF. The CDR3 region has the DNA TGTGCCAGCAGCTTGGGCAGGGTTGAAGAGACCCAGTACTTC. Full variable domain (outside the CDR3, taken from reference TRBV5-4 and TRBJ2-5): ETGVTQSPTHLIKTRGQQVTLRCSSQSGHNTVSWYQQALGQGPQFIFQYYREEENGRGNFPPRFSGLQFPNYSSELNVNALELDDSALYLCASSLGRVEETQYFGPGTRLLVL.

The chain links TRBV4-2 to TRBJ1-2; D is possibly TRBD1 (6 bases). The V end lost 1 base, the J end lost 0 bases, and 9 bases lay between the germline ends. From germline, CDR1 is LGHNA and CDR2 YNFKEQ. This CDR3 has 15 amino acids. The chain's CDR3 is CASSQVGGANYGYTF. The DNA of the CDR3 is TGTGCCAGCAGCCAAGTAGGGGGGGCTAACTATGGCTACACCTTC.

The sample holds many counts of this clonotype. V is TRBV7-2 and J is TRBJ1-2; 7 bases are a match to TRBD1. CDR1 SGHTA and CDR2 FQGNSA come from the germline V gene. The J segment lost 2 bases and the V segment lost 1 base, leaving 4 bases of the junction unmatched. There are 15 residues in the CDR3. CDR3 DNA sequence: TGTGCCAGCAGCTTAGGCGGCAGGGGGAACTATGGCTACACCTTC. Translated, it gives CASSLGGRGNYGYTF. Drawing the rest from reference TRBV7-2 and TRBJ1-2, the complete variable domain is GAGVSQSPSNKVTEKGKDVELRCDPISGHTALYWYRQSLGQGLEFLIYFQGNSAPDKSGLPSDRFSAERTGGSVSTLTIQRTQQEDSAVYLCASSLGGRGNYGYTFGSGTRLTVV.

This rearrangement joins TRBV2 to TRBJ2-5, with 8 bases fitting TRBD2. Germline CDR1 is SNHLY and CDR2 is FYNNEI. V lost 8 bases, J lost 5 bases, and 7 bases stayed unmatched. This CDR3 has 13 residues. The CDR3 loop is CASLGLGDETQYF. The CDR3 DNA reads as TGTGCCAGCCTGGGACTAGGTGACGAGACCCAGTACTTC.